One sample yielded the 9 T cell receptor beta chains listed below, sequenced in a study of blood T cell repertoires in COVID-19. Here immunoSEQ multiplex PCR was the method, and the copy in TCRdb shows in-frame clones only, minus some. The data show under 450,000 clones, over 75% seen once. Sequencing input: PBMCs or T cells enriched from blood (not recorded which). All receptors derive from a woman in her twenties or thirties who had recovered from COVID-19.

The chain employs TRBV11-2 and TRBJ1-5; 7 bases match TRBD1. The germline gives CDR1 SGHAT, CDR2 FQNNGV. The CDR3 has 17 amino acids. V dropped 5 bases and J dropped 8; count of bases not matched to a gene: 18. This CDR3 is CASSAVGDRGRREPQHF. DNA of the CDR3: TGTGCCAGCAGCGCCGTTGGGGACAGAGGCAGGCGGGAGCCCCAGCATTTT.

The chain has TRBV7-9 and TRBJ1-6; 9 nucleotides match TRBD1. The CDR3 has 18 residues. CDR1 and CDR2 (germline): SEHNR, FQNEAQ (reference sequence). After removal of 6 bases from V and 0 bases from J, the junction contained 9 bases not matched to a gene. In DNA, the CDR3 is TGTGCCAGCAGTTCTTCCGGGACAGGGAGCTCCTATAATTCACCCCTCCACTTT. Residues: CASSSSGTGSSYNSPLHF.

The chain carries TRBV7-2 and TRBJ2-7, with no clear D. The CDR3 length is 14 residues. In germline, CDR1 is SGHTA, CDR2 FQGNSA. Trimming left V 5 bases short and J 6 bases short, with 17 bases between. The CDR3 loop reads CASSLRMTTGEQYF. As DNA, the CDR3 is TGTGCCAGCAGCCTCCGAATGACCACGGGCGAGCAGTACTTC.

V usage is TRBV27 and J usage is TRBJ2-2; TRBD1 agrees at 9 bases. Germline lookup yields CDR1 MNHEY and CDR2 SMNVEV (reference sequence). The CDR3 runs to 14 residues. V trimming: 8 bases; J trimming: 3 bases; junction bases outside the gene matches: 4. CDR3: CASGTGKDTGELFF. Written as DNA, the CDR3 is TGTGCCAGCGGGACAGGGAAGGACACCGGGGAGCTGTTTTTT.

This chain joins TRBV3-1 (or the pseudogene TRBV3-2) and TRBJ2-5; no firm D call. This CDR3 comprises 14 residues. CDR1 LGHDT and CDR2 YNNKEL come from the germline V gene (reference sequence). Trimming removed 1 base at V and 4 bases at J, with 10 bases between. The CDR3 nucleotides read TGTGCCAGCAGCCAAGCCAAACATGCAGAGACCCAGTACTTC. Encoded protein: CASSQAKHAETQYF.

The chain carries TRBV1 and TRBJ2-5; no check of the table's D call, TRBD2, against the DNA was made. TRBV1 is annotated as a pseudogene. The CDR3 has 19 amino acids. DNA for the CDR3: TGCACCAGCAGCCCGGCCGAAAGCGGGAGTGGTAATTTAGGAGAGACCCAGTACTTC. It encodes CTSSPAESGSGNLGETQYF.

V usage is TRBV9 and J usage is TRBJ2-1; perhaps TRBD1 as D (6 bases). Germline CDR1 SGDLS, CDR2 YYNGEE. This CDR3 has 14 residues. Trimming left V 0 bases short and J 8 bases short, with 12 bases between. The CDR3 bases are TGTGCCAGCAGCGTAGGGGGGCCAGGGGATGAGCAGTTCTTC. This gives the protein CASSVGGPGDEQFF.

The chain combines TRBV2 with TRBJ1-5; 7 positions match TRBD1. The CDR3 is made up of 13 amino acids. Germline CDR1 is SNHLY and CDR2 is FYNNEI. The V gene end was trimmed by 6 bases and the J gene end by 4 bases; junction bases not matched to a gene: 3. CDR3 region: CASSADRNQPQHF. The DNA for the CDR3 is TGTGCCAGCAGCGCGGACAGGAATCAGCCCCAGCATTTT.

The rearrangement joins TRBV7-3 to TRBJ1-2; the D gene is possibly TRBD1 (6 bases). This CDR3 has 14 residues. The germline V and J ends were trimmed by 5 bases and 7 bases, with 17 bases remaining between them. The germline CDR1 and CDR2 sequences are SGHTA and FQGTGA. The CDR3 here is CASSQIAGGSGYTF. The CDR3 coding sequence is TGTGCCAGCAGCCAAATAGCGGGGGGCTCTGGCTACACCTTC.